Below are 25 T cell receptor beta chains sequenced from a single sample in a study of control samples from healthy donors and cancer patients. Profiled with immunoSEQ multiplex PCR; TCRdb holds only in-frame clones, not every one. The table lists around 23,000 clones, 75% to 90% of them singletons. The specimen sequenced was PBMCs. All receptors derive from a man in his 60s with head and neck cancer.

The CDR3 sequence: CASSSGGTEAFF. The CDR3 DNA follows: TGTGCCAGCAGCTCGGGGGGAACTGAAGCTTTCTTT. This sequence joins TRBV7-2 and TRBJ1-1; D is perhaps TRBD1 (5 bases). The CDR3 is 12 amino acids. Trimming took off 4 bases at V and 5 bases at J, with 8 bases between the two ends. Germline V CDR1 and CDR2: SGHTA, FQGNSA.

The genes are TRBV1 and TRBJ1-1; the D call in the table, TRBD1, was not verified against the DNA. TRBV1 is shown as a pseudogene. The CDR3 spans 14 residues. Here the CDR3 DNA reads TGCACCAGCAGCCAAGTGACAGGGGGGACTGAAGCTTTCTTT. It encodes CTSSQVTGGTEAFF.

This clone was seen once. The chain carries TRBV3-1 (or the pseudogene TRBV3-2) and TRBJ2-3; D assignment may be TRBD1 or TRBD2 (5 bases each). V lost 3 bases to trimming and J lost 2 bases, with 12 bases between them. The CDR3 is 15 residues long. Per the germline V gene, CDR1 is LGHDT and CDR2 is YNNKEL (reference sequence). The CDR3 region is CASSHGAGTTDTQYF. CDR3 sequence (DNA): TGTGCCAGCAGCCATGGGGCAGGGACCACAGATACGCAGTATTTT.

This clone has more than one count but fewer than ten. Other nucleotide sequences in the sample specify the same CDR3. The V call is TRBV15, the J call TRBJ1-4; D is uncertain. The CDR3 has 15 amino acids. Germline assignment: CDR1 LNHNV and CDR2 YYDKDF (reference sequence). Between the trimmed V and J ends, which lost 0 bases and 5 bases, there was a span of 10 bases. CDR3 loop: CATSRDRGRNEKLFF. CDR3 in DNA: TGTGCCACCAGCAGAGATCGAGGGCGAAATGAAAAACTGTTTTTT. Combining the CDR3 with reference TRBV15 and TRBJ1-4 gives the whole variable domain DAMVIQNPRYQVTQFGKPVTLSCSQTLNHNVMYWYQQKSSQAPKLLFHYYDKDFNNEADTPDNFQSRRPNTSFCFLDIRSPGLGDTAMYLCATSRDRGRNEKLFFGSGTQLSVL.

The chain is built from TRBV19 and TRBJ1-2; TRBD1 is a possible D gene (5 bases). The CDR3 sequence is 17 residues long. V was clipped by 4 bases and J by 0 bases, with 18 bases between them. Germline-derived CDR1 and CDR2 are LNHDA and SQIVND (reference sequence). The CDR3: CASSSLGDIKANYGYTF. CDR3 DNA sequence: TGTGCCAGTAGTAGCCTAGGGGATATTAAAGCTAACTATGGCTACACCTTC.

The CDR3 protein is CASSLVADNEQFF. In DNA, the CDR3 is TGCGCCAGCAGCTTGGTAGCGGACAATGAGCAGTTCTTC. V and J are TRBV5-1 and TRBJ2-1; D is possibly TRBD2 (6 bases). The CDR3 is 13 amino acids. The germline gives CDR1 SGHRS, CDR2 YFSETQ. The V end lost 0 bases, the J end lost 5 bases, and 6 bases lay between the germline ends.

The rearrangement uses TRBV5-6 and TRBJ1-6, with TRBD1 as a possible D gene (6 bases). The V end lost 4 bases, the J end lost 10 bases, and 21 bases lay between the germline ends. Per germline, CDR1 SGHDT and CDR2 YYEEEE. The CDR3 contains 16 residues. CDR3 sequence reads: CASSPLGGRAKSPLHF. In DNA, the CDR3 is TGTGCCAGCAGCCCCCTTGGGGGCAGGGCGAAATCACCCCTCCACTTT. Full variable domain (rest looked up from reference TRBV5-6 and TRBJ1-6): DAGVTQSPTHLIKTRGQQVTLRCSPKSGHDTVSWYQQALGQGPQFIFQYYEEEERQRGNFPDRFSGHQFPNYSSELNVNALLLGDSALYLCASSPLGGRAKSPLHFGNGTRLTVT.

This chain links TRBV5-1 with TRBJ2-3; no reliable D call. V lost 2 bases to trimming and J lost 2 bases, with 12 bases between them. The CDR3 is 15 amino acids. Per germline, CDR1 SGHRS and CDR2 YFSETQ. The DNA of the CDR3 is TGCGCCAGCAGCTTAGACCCGACTGTCACAGATACGCAGTATTTT. Protein product: CASSLDPTVTDTQYF.

The genes are TRBV6-5 and TRBJ2-4; D may be TRBD2 (6 bases). V was trimmed by 8 bases and J by 0 bases, leaving 11 bases between them. The CDR3 runs 14 residues. Germline V gene data show CDR1 as MNHEY and CDR2 as SVGAGI. The CDR3 coding sequence is TGTGCCAGCTGTAGCGGTCTAGCCAAAAACATTCAGTACTTC. As protein: CASCSGLAKNIQYF.

The V and J genes are TRBV2 and TRBJ2-7; 11 bases match TRBD2. J gave up 2 bases and V 8 bases, and 8 bases lay outside the gene matches. CDR1 is SNHLY and CDR2 is FYNNEI in the germline V gene. The CDR3 contains 15 residues. CDR3 loop: CASCSGLAVAYEQYV. In DNA form, the CDR3 reads TGTGCCAGCTGCTCGGGACTAGCGGTAGCCTACGAGCAGTACGTC.

The chain uses TRBV5-1 and TRBJ2-7, with a possible D match to TRBD2 (6 bases). This CDR3 is built from 16 residues. The V end lost 0 bases, the J end lost 3 bases, and 16 bases lay between the germline ends. Per germline, CDR1 SGHRS and CDR2 YFSETQ. The CDR3 is CASSLAIGGTIYEQYF. CDR3 DNA: TGCGCCAGCAGCTTGGCAATTGGAGGGACGATCTACGAGCAGTACTTC.

V usage is TRBV6-5 and J usage is TRBJ2-1, with 12 nucleotides matching TRBD2. V trimming: 4 bases; J trimming: 6 bases; junction bases outside the gene matches: 4. Germline-derived CDR1 and CDR2 are MNHEY and SVGAGI. This CDR3 is 15 amino acids long. CDR3 sequence reads: CASSSPTSGSNEQFF. The DNA of the CDR3 is TGTGCCAGCAGTTCCCCGACTAGCGGGAGCAATGAGCAGTTCTTC.

The chain uses TRBV12-3 or TRBV12-4 and TRBJ2-2, with a weak D call TRBD2 (5 bases). V lost 4 bases, J lost 10 bases, and 13 bases lay in between. This CDR3 region has 13 residues. DNA for the CDR3: TGTGCCAGCAGTTGGAGTGGAGGCTCGGAGCTGTTTTTT. It codes for CASSWSGGSELFF.

The chain employs TRBV18 and TRBJ1-5; 8 bases are shared with TRBD1. CDR3 length: 16 residues. Germline V gene data show CDR1 as KGHSH and CDR2 as LQKENI. Trimming removed 3 bases from V and 7 bases from J; junction bases left unmatched: 11. CDR3 loop: CASSPQGALSGQPQHF. The CDR3 DNA sequence: TGTGCCAGCTCACCCCAGGGGGCACTTTCTGGACAGCCCCAGCATTTT.

This clone has just one count. The chain has TRBV5-1 and TRBJ1-2; 9 bases are a match to TRBD1. V was clipped by 4 bases and J by 2 bases; unmatched bases: 6. The CDR3 loop spans 15 amino acids. CDR1 SGHRS and CDR2 YFSETQ come from the germline V gene. The CDR3 reads CASSPDRGGNYGYTF. CDR3 nucleotide sequence: TGCGCCAGCAGCCCGGACAGGGGAGGGAACTATGGCTACACCTTC.

V usage is TRBV7-9 and J usage is TRBJ2-1; tentative D call: TRBD2 (7 bases). Germline values: CDR1 SEHNR, CDR2 FQNEAQ (reference sequence). The CDR3 is made up of 14 amino acids. Trimming took off 11 bases at V and 8 bases at J, with 22 bases between the two ends. The CDR3 protein is CAGGGGLSVDEQFF. CDR3 DNA sequence: TGTGCCGGCGGGGGCGGACTCTCGGTCGATGAGCAGTTCTTC.

This chain connects TRBV2 to TRBJ1-6, with 10 bases fitting TRBD1. Trimming took 6 bases from V and 11 from J; bases not matched to a gene: 1. CDR3 length: 12 residues. The V gene's germline CDR1 is SNHLY and CDR2 FYNNEI. CDR3 in DNA: TGTGCCAGCAGGGACAGGGGGACACCCCTCCACTTT. This translates into CASRDRGTPLHF.

This chain uses TRBV5-5 with TRBJ2-3; D gene unclear. The CDR3 is 13 residues long. Per germline, CDR1 SGHKS and CDR2 YYEKEE (reference sequence). Trimming took 0 bases from V and 6 from J, leaving 8 bases between them. The CDR3 protein is CASSLGMADTQYF. In DNA form, the CDR3 reads TGTGCCAGCAGCTTGGGTATGGCCGATACGCAGTATTTT.

The chain combines TRBV5-6 with TRBJ2-7; 10 nucleotides match TRBD2. Germline-derived CDR1 and CDR2 are SGHDT and YYEEEE. V was clipped by 4 bases and J by 3 bases; unmatched bases: 4. The CDR3 totals 14 residues. The CDR3 DNA is TGTGCCAGCAGCCTAGGACTAGCGGTCTACGAGCAGTACTTC. This encodes CASSLGLAVYEQYF.

The J gene is TRBJ1-2, the V gene TRBV6-5, with D possibly being TRBD1 (6 bases). Per germline, CDR1 MNHEY and CDR2 SVGAGI. The CDR3 has 12 residues. Trimming removed 10 bases from V and 2 bases from J, with 11 bases in between. The DNA of the CDR3 is TGTGCCACCGGACAGTTGAACTATGGCTACACCTTC. Encoded protein: CATGQLNYGYTF.

The V call is TRBV7-3, the J call TRBJ1-2; 9 nucleotides line up with TRBD1. This CDR3 comprises 16 residues. Germline V gene lookup returns CDR1 SGHTA and CDR2 FQGTGA. Trimming at V came to 0 bases and at J to 6 bases, leaving 8 bases not matched to a gene. CDR3 sequence (DNA): TGTGCCAGCAGCTTAACTCCGGGACAGGGAATCGATGGCTACACCTTC. Translating gives CASSLTPGQGIDGYTF.

The chain couples TRBV7-9 to TRBJ1-6; the D gene is possibly TRBD1 (6 bases). Trimming left V 5 bases short and J 8 bases short, with 16 bases between. This CDR3 is 15 amino acids long. The germline CDR1 and CDR2 sequences are SEHNR and FQNEAQ (reference sequence). For the CDR3, the DNA is TGTGCCAGCAGCCCCCTGACAGGAGGGTATTCACCCCTCCACTTT. Protein product: CASSPLTGGYSPLHF.

The chain carries TRBV7-9 and TRBJ2-1, with D possibly matching TRBD2 (6 bases). This CDR3 is built from 13 residues. Germline-derived CDR1 and CDR2 are SEHNR and FQNEAQ (reference sequence). V was clipped by 5 bases and J by 9 bases, with 14 bases between them. CDR3 DNA: TGTGCCAGCAGCCCGGAGGGGAGTGGTGAGCAGTTCTTC. Amino acid sequence: CASSPEGSGEQFF.

V usage is TRBV13 and J usage is TRBJ1-2; perhaps TRBD1 as D (6 bases). The CDR3 is made up of 14 amino acids. V lost 3 bases to trimming and J lost 3 bases, with 11 bases between them. CDR1 is PRHDT and CDR2 is FYEKMQ in the germline V gene (reference sequence). The CDR3 sequence is CASSLGRGYYGYTF. In DNA, the CDR3 is TGTGCCAGCAGCTTGGGCAGGGGATACTATGGCTACACCTTC.

The rearrangement uses TRBV7-3 and TRBJ2-2, with D hard to call. V was shortened by 3 bases and J by 5 bases, with 10 bases between the two germline ends. CDR3 length: 14 residues. Germline V lookup: CDR1 SGHTA, CDR2 FQGTGA. The chain's CDR3 is CASSLAGPTGELFF. The CDR3 DNA reads TGTGCCAGCAGCTTGGCCGGTCCTACCGGGGAGCTGTTTTTT.